This TCR beta chain came from a study of blood T cell repertoires in COVID-19. Study summary: There were acute and convalescent COVID-19 samples, and they came from the United States, Italy and Spain.

Sequencing was performed with immunoSEQ multiplex PCR; in TCRdb, only in-frame clones are kept and a portion is missing. The sample lists a few hundred thousand clones, 75% to 90% occurring once. Cohort assignment relied on participant-reported clinical history. Recovery among Cohort 3 donors was established by two negative PCRs, clearance, or symptom resolution. CDR1 is MNHEY and CDR2 is SVGEGT in the germline V gene. This CDR3 has 14 residues. V shed 4 bases, J shed 2 bases, and the junction held 5 bases outside the gene matches. The sequenced material came from PBMCs or T cells enriched from blood (not recorded which). The TCR was taken from a man younger than 45 who had recovered from COVID-19. The chain recombines TRBV6-2 or TRBV6-3 with TRBJ2-7; TRBD1 aligns across 7 bases. CDR3 protein: CASSLGTAAYEQYF. CDR3 sequence (DNA): TGTGCCAGCAGTTTAGGGACAGCGGCCTACGAGCAGTACTTC.